This TCR beta chain is from a study of graft-versus-host responses after intestinal transplantation. Study-level information: Recipients had multivisceral, liver-intestinal, or isolated intestinal transplants.

In regard to this clone: Antigen specificity is unknown.

Clones were sequenced by immunoSEQ multiplex PCR, and TCRdb holds only the in-frame ones, with some missing. The data show about 120,000 clones, 90% to 95% seen once. Study-level points and caveats: Investigators detected GvH clones in recipient marrow, with some emerging earlier in ileum or blood. Graft-donor T cell macrochimerism coincided with high graft-versus-host to host-versus-graft clonal ratios in allografts. An association linked early post-transplant HvG declines with peak circulating GvH clone levels.

The sequenced sample was unstimulated CD8+ T cells sorted from spleen or lymph node cells, obtained before transplant. This TCR derives from a human donor who was the organ donor for an intestinal transplant.

The CDR3: CASSLETLTYEQYF. The CDR3 bases are TGTGCCAGCAGCTTAGAGACACTGACCTACGAGCAGTACTTC. V usage is TRBV7-9 and J usage is TRBJ2-7; no definite D call. The CDR3 extends over 14 amino acids. Germline V gives CDR1 SEHNR, CDR2 FQNEAQ (reference sequence). Trimming took 1 base from V and 2 from J, leaving 9 bases between them. Looking up the rest from reference TRBV7-9 and TRBJ2-7 gives the full variable domain: DTGVSQNPRHKITKRGQNVTFRCDPISEHNRLYWYRQTLGQGPEFLTYFQNEAQLEKSRLLSDRFSAERPKGSFSTLEIQRTEQGDSAMYLCASSLETLTYEQYFGPGTRLTVT.